This record covers a single TCR beta chain. Its matching antigen is unknown. The source of the sample is a study of cytomegalovirus exposure and HLA in healthy donors. Whole-study context: An earlier analysis identified 120 million or so unique TCR beta sequences in 150 million to 200 million T cells. Study conclusions and caveats: TCR sequences were mostly rare, though some public TCRs occurred in many donors. Some TCR beta chains (approximately 180 of them) were listed as cytomegalovirus-associated.

The V segment lost 5 bases and the J segment 1 base; nucleotides outside the gene matches: 11. The length of the CDR3 is 18 residues. Germline CDR1 KGHSH, CDR2 LQKENI. Use of 60 Vbeta and 13 Jbeta primers characterized the PCR. Sequencing used immunoSEQ multiplex PCR; TCRdb keeps in-frame clones, though not all of them. The table for this sample gives roughly 65,000 clones. The V and J genes are TRBV18 and TRBJ2-2; 9 bases line up with TRBD2. The receptor was derived from a boy under 18 in good health and CMV-seronegative. Material for sequencing was PBMCs. This CDR3 reads CASSTLRVTSGNTGELFF. Here the CDR3 DNA reads TGTGCCAGCTCAACTTTGAGGGTGACTAGCGGGAACACCGGGGAGCTGTTTTTT.